This T cell receptor (beta chain) was retrieved from a study of blood T cells in healthy people across ages. Primed by a sample-barcoded 5' primer and a J-beta primer mix, a second PCR proceeded for 7 to 11 cycles. TCRdb ran MiXCR on the 5' RACE reads and lists one entry per CDR3 protein. The sample includes hundreds of thousands of distinct CDR3 sequences, 32% of them seen just once. CDR3 length: 15 amino acids. Germline CDR1 is DFQATT and CDR2 is SNEGSKA (reference sequence). Trimming left V 0 bases short and J 0 bases short, with 12 bases between. This clonotype was detected a few times. The sample taken for sequencing was blood. The chain links TRBV20-1 to TRBJ2-7, with D perhaps TRBD1 or TRBD2 (5 bases each). The receptor was derived from a woman of 80 years or more in good health. The CDR3 region has the DNA TGCAGTGCTAGAGATCGAGGGACCACCTCCTACGAGCAGTACTTC. Encoded protein: CSARDRGTTSYEQYF.